Presented here are 11 T cell receptor beta chains from one specimen sequenced in a study of blood T cell repertoires in COVID-19. Some clones are missing from TCRdb's copy, which holds only in-frame ones; the method was immunoSEQ multiplex PCR. The sample records 250,000 or so clones, approximately 90% being singletons. Specimen: PBMCs or T cells enriched from blood (not recorded which). Receptors were obtained from a middle-aged man who had been exposed to COVID-19.

V gene TRBV28 combines with J gene TRBJ2-7, with 7 bases fitting TRBD1. CDR1 and CDR2 from the germline V gene are MDHEN and SYDVKM. The CDR3 sequence is 13 residues long. V gave up 9 bases and J gave up 2 bases; unmatched junction bases: 7. CDR3 coding DNA: TGTGCCAGTGGGGACAGCGATCCCTACGAGCAGTACTTC. Amino acid sequence: CASGDSDPYEQYF.

CDR3 in amino acids: CASRPQGQLVSGNTIYF. The CDR3 bases are TGTGCCAGCAGACCGCAAGGACAGCTAGTATCTGGAAACACCATATATTTT. The J gene is TRBJ1-3, the V gene TRBV27, with a possible D match to TRBD1 (6 bases). Trimming cost V 6 bases and J 1 base, with 19 bases left between them. Per germline, CDR1 MNHEY and CDR2 SMNVEV (reference sequence). This CDR3 is built from 17 residues.

The CDR3 bases are TGTGCCAGCAGCCCACTGACTAGCGGGCACCCGTACTTC. It codes for CASSPLTSGHPYF. The chain carries TRBV3-1 (or the pseudogene TRBV3-2) and TRBJ2-5, with 10 bases identical to TRBD2. The J segment lost 13 bases and the V segment lost 4 bases, leaving 9 bases of the junction unmatched. The V gene's germline CDR1 is LGHDT and CDR2 YNNKEL (reference sequence). The CDR3 totals 13 residues.

This clone was picked up one time. V gene TRBV7-9 combines with J gene TRBJ2-1; D may be TRBD2 (6 bases). V lost 1 base and J 7 bases, leaving 8 bases between the germline ends. The CDR3 contains 13 residues. CDR1 and CDR2 from the germline V gene are SEHNR and FQNEAQ (reference sequence). The CDR3 DNA is TGTGCCAGCAGCTTAGGACTAGTTAATGAGCAGTTCTTC. This codes for CASSLGLVNEQFF.

The V and J genes are TRBV25-1 and TRBJ1-6; no clear D. Germline values: CDR1 MGHDK, CDR2 SYGVNS. The CDR3 is made up of 15 amino acids. Trimming took off 3 bases at V and 8 bases at J, with 14 bases between the two ends. CDR3 bases: TGTGCCAGCAGTGAGCGTCGAAATTCCCATTCACCCCTCCACTTT. Its translation is CASSERRNSHSPLHF.

This clone was observed once. This chain connects TRBV6-2 or TRBV6-3 to TRBJ2-5, with 12 bases identical to TRBD2. The junction had 11 bases not matched to a gene; V was cut back by 1 base and J by 5 bases. The germline CDR1 and CDR2 sequences are MNHEY and SVGEGT. The CDR3 contains 18 residues. The CDR3 DNA follows: TGTGCCAGCAGTTACTTTCCTGCTAGCGGGAGGGCCGAGGAGACCCAGTACTTC. It is translated as CASSYFPASGRAEETQYF.

The rearrangement joins TRBV4-1 to TRBJ1-2; 7 bases line up with TRBD1. The V segment lost 6 bases and the J segment 2 bases; nucleotides outside the gene matches: 6. The CDR3 is 14 residues long. Germline CDR1 and CDR2: MGHRA and YSYEKL. For the CDR3, the DNA is TGCGCCAGCAGGAATCCGGGACAGAACTATGGCTACACCTTC. Protein sequence: CASRNPGQNYGYTF.

The chain employs TRBV18 and TRBJ1-2; TRBD1 agrees at 7 bases. This CDR3 contains 14 residues. In germline, CDR1 is KGHSH, CDR2 LQKENI. V was clipped by 3 bases and J by 4 bases; unmatched bases: 5. This chain's CDR3 is CASSPDRAGYGYTF. CDR3 nucleotide sequence: TGTGCCAGCTCACCTGACAGGGCGGGCTATGGCTACACCTTC. The entire variable domain, with the rest obtained from reference TRBV18 and TRBJ1-2, is as follows: NAGVMQNPRHLVRRRGQEARLRCSPMKGHSHVYWYRQLPEEGLKFMVYLQKENIIDESGMPKERFSAEFPKEGPSILRIQQVVRGDSAAYFCASSPDRAGYGYTFGSGTRLTVV.

The chain uses TRBV7-2 and TRBJ2-1, with D tentatively TRBD1 (6 bases). The CDR3 spans 18 residues. Per the germline V gene, CDR1 is SGHTA and CDR2 is FQGNSA. The ends were cut back, 5 bases at V and 1 base at J, with 21 bases in the middle. The CDR3 sequence: CASSLRDTYYGSYNEQFF. DNA of the CDR3: TGTGCCAGCAGCCTCCGGGACACTTATTATGGATCCTACAATGAGCAGTTCTTC. Looking up the rest from reference TRBV7-2 and TRBJ2-1 gives the full variable domain: GAGVSQSPSNKVTEKGKDVELRCDPISGHTALYWYRQSLGQGLEFLIYFQGNSAPDKSGLPSDRFSAERTGGSVSTLTIQRTQQEDSAVYLCASSLRDTYYGSYNEQFFGPGTRLTVL.

The chain is built from TRBV29-1 and TRBJ2-5, with TRBD2 as a possible D gene (5 bases). CDR1 SQVTM and CDR2 ANQGSEA come from the germline V gene. Trimming left V 7 bases short and J 2 bases short, with 11 bases between. The CDR3 spans 12 residues. CDR3 in amino acids: CSANPGQETQYF. The CDR3 DNA sequence: TGCAGCGCCAACCCGGGGCAAGAGACCCAGTACTTC.

The gene calls are TRBV5-6 and TRBJ1-2; D may be TRBD1 (6 bases). The CDR3 loop spans 16 amino acids. Trimming took off 5 bases at V and 0 bases at J, with 17 bases between the two ends. Germline CDR1 and CDR2: SGHDT and YYEEEE. CDR3 loop: CASRGRGQPANYGYTF. The CDR3 DNA is TGTGCCAGCAGGGGCAGGGGACAACCAGCTAACTATGGCTACACCTTC.